This T cell receptor beta chain was retrieved from a study of T cell responses to AZD1222 COVID-19 vaccine. Pooling was applied to second doses at about 4 or about 12 weeks. With respect to this clone: Antigen unknown.

Sequencing used immunoSEQ multiplex PCR; TCRdb keeps in-frame clones, though not all of them. Of around 150,000 clones listed, about nine tenths are singletons. Study findings and constraints: At baseline, just a handful of AZD1222 recipients tested seropositive. White British ancestry dominated among donors, who included more females, and clonal diversity was possibly underestimated. Unmutated variant regions are reportedly targeted by nearly half of spike-specific TCRs.

The CDR3 is 16 amino acids. Germline V lookup: CDR1 MNHEY, CDR2 SVGAGI. V lost 7 bases and J lost 2, with 20 bases in between. The specimen was peripheral blood, collected 28 days after the second AZD1222 dose. The source is an adult who received the AZD1222 COVID-19 vaccine. This rearrangement joins TRBV6-5 to TRBJ2-5; TRBD2 is a possible D gene (7 bases). CDR3 sequence reads: CASTYVGRGAQETQYF. The DNA of the CDR3 is TGTGCCAGCACTTATGTGGGCCGGGGGGCTCAAGAGACCCAGTACTTC.